These 5 T cell receptor beta chains were sequenced from one sample in a study of T-cell reconstitution after alpha-beta-depleted transplantation in children. Preparation of the TCRbeta library was carried out with unique molecular identifiers. TCRdb re-analysed the PCR reads in MiXCR, keeping a single row per CDR3 protein. This sample has some 450,000 distinct CDR3 sequences, with roughly 43% found just once. The source material was PBMCs, sampled before TCRalphabeta/CD19-depleted stem cell transplant. Receptors originate from a girl aged 2 to 9 with aplastic anemia, due to receive a stem cell transplant.

V and J are TRBV4-1 and TRBJ2-1; D gene unclear. The CDR3 has 13 amino acids. Germline loops: CDR1 MGHRA, CDR2 YSYEKL. The V end was cut by 0 bases, the J end by 8 bases, with 8 bases between. CDR3 sequence reads: CASSQDRVHEQFF. The CDR3 coding sequence is TGCGCCAGCAGCCAAGATCGGGTCCATGAGCAGTTCTTC.

This clonotype has a handful of counts. The chain uses TRBV4-2 and TRBJ2-1, with TRBD2 matching over 7 bases. The CDR3 contains 16 residues. Germline CDR1 LGHNA, CDR2 YNFKEQ. Trimming at V came to 5 bases and at J to 6 bases, leaving 13 bases not matched to a gene. The CDR3 DNA reads TGTGCCAGCAGCGACCTGGGGGAGGGGCCCTTCAATGAGCAGTTCTTC. It is translated as CASSDLGEGPFNEQFF.

There are many counts of this clonotype. The rearrangement joins TRBV20-1 to TRBJ2-7; 12 nucleotides line up with TRBD2. Germline loops: CDR1 DFQATT, CDR2 SNEGSKA (reference sequence). This CDR3 is built from 16 residues. V lost 0 bases to trimming and J lost 6 bases; unmatched junction nucleotides: 9. Written as DNA, the CDR3 is TGCAGTGCTAGAGATCTGCTAGCGGGAGGGTTAATCGAGCAGTACTTC. Translated: CSARDLLAGGLIEQYF.

At least ten counts were recorded for this clonotype. The chain has TRBV7-9 and TRBJ1-2; no clear D. The V and J ends lost 1 base and 4 bases respectively, with 1 base between them. The CDR3 spans 11 residues. Germline assignment: CDR1 SEHNR and CDR2 FQNEAQ (reference sequence). As DNA, the CDR3 is TGTGCCAGCAGCTTAGTCTATGGCTACACCTTC. This sequence encodes CASSLVYGYTF.

This clonotype was detected ten times or more. V usage is TRBV5-1 and J usage is TRBJ2-4, with 10 bases lining up with TRBD1. Germline V lookup: CDR1 SGHRS, CDR2 YFSETQ. The CDR3 is made up of 17 amino acids. V was pared by 4 bases and J by 1 base, with 8 bases of the junction left unmatched. The CDR3 reads CASSTPDRGLAKNIQYF. CDR3 DNA sequence: TGCGCCAGCAGCACCCCAGACAGGGGGCTCGCCAAAAACATTCAGTACTTC.